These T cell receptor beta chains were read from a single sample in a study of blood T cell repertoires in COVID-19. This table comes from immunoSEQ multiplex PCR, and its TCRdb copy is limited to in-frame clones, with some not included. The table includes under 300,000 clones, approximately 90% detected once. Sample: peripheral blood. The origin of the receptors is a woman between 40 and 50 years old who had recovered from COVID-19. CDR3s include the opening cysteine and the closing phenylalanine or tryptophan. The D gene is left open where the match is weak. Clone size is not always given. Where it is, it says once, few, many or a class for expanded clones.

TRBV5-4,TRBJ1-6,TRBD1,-,CASSAGTGLSPLHF,TGTGCCAGCAGCGCCGGGACAGGGCTCTCACCCCTCCACTTT
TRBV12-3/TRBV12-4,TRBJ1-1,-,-,CASSSRPRTEAFF,TGTGCCAGCAGTTCCCGACCGCGGACTGAAGCTTTCTTT
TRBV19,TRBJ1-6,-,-,CASHGVMDSPLHF,TGTGCCAGCCACGGGGTAATGGATTCACCCCTCCACTTT
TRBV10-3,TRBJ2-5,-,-,CAISHEPQETQYF,TGTGCCATCAGCCACGAGCCCCAAGAGACCCAGTACTTC
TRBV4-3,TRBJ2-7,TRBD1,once,CASSQGLSGGEQYF,TGCGCCAGCAGCCAAGGTCTTTCAGGGGGCGAGCAGTACTTC
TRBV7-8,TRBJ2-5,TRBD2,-,CASSPLAGPETQYF,TGTGCCAGCAGCCCCCTAGCGGGGCCAGAGACCCAGTACTTC
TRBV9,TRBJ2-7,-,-,CASSVAMEPTYEQYF,TGTGCCAGCAGCGTAGCTATGGAGCCCACCTACGAGCAGTACTTC
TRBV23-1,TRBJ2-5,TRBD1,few,CASSQLGQGKETQYF,TGCGCCAGCAGTCAATTAGGACAGGGGAAAGAGACCCAGTACTTC
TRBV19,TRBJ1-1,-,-,CASSMTARRGTEAFF,TGTGCCAGTAGTATGACGGCCCGACGGGGCACTGAAGCTTTCTTT
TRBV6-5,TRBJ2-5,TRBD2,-,CASRPWEGWETQYF,TGTGCCAGCAGACCTTGGGAGGGCTGGGAGACCCAGTACTTC
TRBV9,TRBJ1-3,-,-,CASSVVSSGNTIYF,TGTGCCAGCAGCGTAGTCAGCTCTGGAAACACCATATATTTT
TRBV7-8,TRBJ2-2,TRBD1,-,CASSLAPGTGNGELFF,TGTGCCAGCAGCTTAGCCCCCGGGACAGGGAACGGGGAGCTGTTTTTT
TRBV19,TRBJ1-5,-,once,CASCYPPQPQHF,TGTGCCAGTTGCTATCCCCCTCAGCCCCAGCATTTT
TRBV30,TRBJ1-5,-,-,CAWSGSGSNQPQHF,TGTGCCTGGAGTGGATCAGGGAGCAATCAGCCCCAGCATTTT
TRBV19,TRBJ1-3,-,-,CASSIRQGGNTIYF,TGTGCCAGTAGTATTCGGCAGGGGGGAAACACCATATATTTT
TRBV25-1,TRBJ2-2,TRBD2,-,CASSVGTTNTGELFF,TGTGCCAGCAGCGTGGGGACTACCAACACCGGGGAGCTGTTTTTT
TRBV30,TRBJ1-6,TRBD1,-,CAWGRDRGGVRNSPLHF,TGTGCCTGGGGTCGGGACAGGGGTGGGGTGAGGAATTCACCCCTCCACTTT
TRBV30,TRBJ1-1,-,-,CAWSPQIFISF,TGTGCCTGGAGTCCTCAGATTTTTATCTCCTTT
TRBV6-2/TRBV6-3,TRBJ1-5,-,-,CASTPRLGRNQPQHF,TGTGCCAGCACCCCCAGGCTGGGTCGCAATCAGCCCCAGCATTTT
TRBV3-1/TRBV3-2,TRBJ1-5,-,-,CASSQEGQGRNQPQHF,TGTGCCAGCAGCCAAGAAGGGCAGGGCCGCAATCAGCCCCAGCATTTT
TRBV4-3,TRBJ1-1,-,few,CASSHPGTAEAFF,TGCGCCAGCAGCCACCCCGGGACTGCCGAAGCTTTCTTT
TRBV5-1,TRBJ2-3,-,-,CASSLEGGTTDTQYF,TGCGCCAGCAGCTTGGAGGGGGGGACCACAGATACGCAGTATTTT
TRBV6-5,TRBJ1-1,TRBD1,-,CASSPRTGEAFF,TGTGCCAGCAGCCCACGGACAGGTGAAGCTTTCTTT
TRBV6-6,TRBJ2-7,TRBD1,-,CASSPSGSGTGAYEQYF,TGTGCCAGCAGTCCCTCGGGTAGCGGGACAGGGGCCTACGAGCAGTACTTC
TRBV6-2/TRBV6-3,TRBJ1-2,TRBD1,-,CASSGQAYGYTF,TGTGCCAGCAGTGGACAGGCCTATGGCTACACCTTC
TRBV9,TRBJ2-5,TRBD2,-,CASSPRGGLETQYF,TGTGCCAGCAGCCCCCGGGGGGGGTTGGAGACCCAGTACTTC
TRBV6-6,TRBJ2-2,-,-,CASSYSRGNTGELFF,TGTGCCAGCAGTTACTCGCGGGGAAACACCGGGGAGCTGTTTTTT
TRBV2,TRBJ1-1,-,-,CASSESRDTEAFF,TGTGCCAGCAGTGAAAGCCGGGACACTGAAGCTTTCTTT
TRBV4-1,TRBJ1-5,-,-,CASSQMTGVNQPQHF,TGCGCCAGCAGCCAGATGACAGGAGTCAATCAGCCCCAGCATTTT
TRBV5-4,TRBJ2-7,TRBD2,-,CASSPLAGAPYEQYF,TGTGCCAGCAGCCCACTAGCGGGTGCCCCCTACGAGCAGTACTTC
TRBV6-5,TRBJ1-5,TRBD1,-,CASSRRGSNQPQHF,TGTGCCAGCAGTCGCAGGGGGAGCAATCAGCCCCAGCATTTT
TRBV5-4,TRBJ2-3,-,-,CASSPGVAAGTDTQYF,TGTGCCAGCAGCCCGGGGGTAGCGGCGGGCACAGATACGCAGTATTTT